The present TCR beta chain was sequenced within a study of T cell changes during pregnancy in multiple sclerosis. The data were produced by immunoSEQ multiplex PCR, yet TCRdb's version contains in-frame clones alone and is incomplete. The data contain 65,000 to 95,000 clones, about nine tenths of them seen just once; the ten biggest clones take up approximately 1.9%. The germline CDR1 and CDR2 sequences are SGHAT and FQNNGV. This CDR3 is built from 13 residues. V dropped 3 bases and J dropped 5; count of bases not matched to a gene: 0. This clone occurred a few times. The sequence was collected from a female donor with multiple sclerosis, enrolled in a pregnancy study. The starting material was peripheral blood, obtained before pregnancy. The chain links TRBV11-2 to TRBJ1-5; 8 bases agree with TRBD1. In DNA, the CDR3 is TGTGCCAGCAGCTTGGACAGGGATCAGCCCCAGCATTTT. Translation: CASSLDRDQPQHF.